The 9 T cell receptor beta chains reported below all come from one sample, sequenced in a study of T cells in Graves' hyperthyroidism and ophthalmopathy. There were TCR beta CDR3 regions amplified from RNA transcripts. During a first-round RT-PCR of the TCR CDR3, the HTBI primer set was used. MiXCR, applied by TCRdb to the multiplex PCR reads, yields one record per CDR3 protein. Seen here are about 620,000 distinct CDR3 sequences, about a sixth observed once, and the top ten hold around 4%. Sequenced sample: blood. Source of these receptors: a woman under 40 with Graves' hyperthyroidism.

This clonotype was observed a few times. The gene calls are TRBV2 and TRBJ2-2; D is uncertain. This CDR3 region has 13 residues. V was shortened by 4 bases and J by 4 bases, with 7 bases between the two germline ends. Germline assignment: CDR1 SNHLY and CDR2 FYNNEI. CDR3 DNA sequence: TGTGCCAGCAGTGGCAGACTCACCGGGGAGCTGTTTTTT. Its translation: CASSGRLTGELFF.

In this sample, this clonotype turned up many times. CDR3 nucleotides: TGTGCCAGCACCCAGCAGACCTACGAGCAGTACTTC. It yields the protein CASTQQTYEQYF. This chain joins TRBV2 and TRBJ2-7; D ambiguous. This CDR3 comprises 12 residues. Germline CDR1 and CDR2: SNHLY and FYNNEI. Trimming took off 7 bases at V and 2 bases at J, with 9 bases between the two ends.

Many counts were recorded for this clonotype. The V call is TRBV6-1, the J call TRBJ2-1; D tentatively fits TRBD1 or TRBD2 (5 bases each). In germline, CDR1 is MNHNS, CDR2 SASEGT. This CDR3 spans 13 amino acids. The germline V and J ends were trimmed by 2 bases and 5 bases, with 7 bases remaining between them. CDR3 nucleotide sequence: TGTGCCAGCAGTGAACTGGGGGACAATGAGCAGTTCTTC. Translation: CASSELGDNEQFF.

As regards this clonotype: A much bigger clone sits one base away, suggesting this may be a read error. The chain joins TRBV7-9 to TRBJ2-1; D is uncertain. The germline V gene encodes CDR1 SEHNR and CDR2 FQNEAQ (reference sequence). The CDR3 length is 13 residues. In DNA form, the CDR3 reads TGTGCCAACAGCTTCCTACTTGACAATGAGCAGTTCTTC. It is translated as CANSFLLDNEQFF.

This clonotype came up many times. This chain connects TRBV12-3 or TRBV12-4 to TRBJ1-2, with D unresolved. The V end was cut by 1 base, the J end by 4 bases, with 19 bases between. The CDR3 sequence is 17 residues long. The CDR3 spells CASSLGPEQPPPYGYTF. The CDR3, as DNA: TGTGCCAGCAGTTTAGGGCCGGAGCAGCCTCCCCCCTATGGCTACACCTTC.

This clonotype was seen repeatedly, ten times or more. At one end, the junction sequence differs from germline, possibly due to a read error. DNA for the CDR3: TGCACCAGCAGCTTAGGGACCGCCACTGAAGCTTTCTTT. Encoded protein: CTSSLGTATEAFF. This chain uses TRBV5-1 with TRBJ1-1, with a tentative D call TRBD1 (5 bases). CDR1 and CDR2 from the germline V gene are SGHRS and YFSETQ. The CDR3 runs 13 residues.

This clonotype was observed a few times. The chain combines TRBV7-6 with TRBJ2-1, with 8 bases lining up with TRBD2. The CDR3 totals 12 residues. The germline CDR1 and CDR2 sequences are SGHVS and FNYEAQ. V shed 9 bases, J shed 9 bases, and the junction held 7 bases outside the gene matches. For the CDR3, the DNA is TGTGCCAGTCGAGGGCGGGAGGCTGAGCAGTTCTTC. This translates into CASRGREAEQFF.

The V and J genes are TRBV10-3 and TRBJ2-1; 8 nucleotides match TRBD2. Germline V lookup: CDR1 ENHRY, CDR2 SYGVKD. CDR3 length: 15 amino acids. The V and J ends lost 10 bases and 4 bases, in that order; junction bases with no gene match: 12. The CDR3, as DNA: TGTGCCACATCCCCGCGGGAGGTAGCATACAATGAGCAGTTCTTC. Translating it yields CATSPREVAYNEQFF.

J is TRBJ1-2 and V is TRBV29-1; possibly TRBD1 for D (6 bases). CDR3 length: 12 residues. Germline CDR1 is SQVTM and CDR2 is ANQGSEA. The V and J ends lost 5 bases and 4 bases respectively, with 11 bases between them. The CDR3 region is CSVLGQSYGYTF. CDR3 bases: TGCAGCGTTCTTGGACAGAGCTATGGCTACACCTTC.